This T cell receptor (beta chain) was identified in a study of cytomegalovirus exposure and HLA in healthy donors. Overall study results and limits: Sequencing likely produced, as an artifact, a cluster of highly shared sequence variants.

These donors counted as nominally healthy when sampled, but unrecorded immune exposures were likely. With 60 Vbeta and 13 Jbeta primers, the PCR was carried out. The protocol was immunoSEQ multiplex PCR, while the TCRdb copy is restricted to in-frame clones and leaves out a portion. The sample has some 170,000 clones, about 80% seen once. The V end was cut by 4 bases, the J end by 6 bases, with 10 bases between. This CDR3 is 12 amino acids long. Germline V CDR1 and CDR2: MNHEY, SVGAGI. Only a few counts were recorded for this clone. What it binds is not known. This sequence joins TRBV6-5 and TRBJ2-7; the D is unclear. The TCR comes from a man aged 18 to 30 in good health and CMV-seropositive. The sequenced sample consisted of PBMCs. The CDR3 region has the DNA TGTGCCAGCAGTTTACCGAGTTCCGAGCAGTACTTC. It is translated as CASSLPSSEQYF.